This T cell receptor (beta chain) was sequenced during a study of T cells in localized non-small cell lung cancer. This table comes from immunoSEQ multiplex PCR, and its TCRdb copy is limited to in-frame clones, with some not included. The profile covers 15,000 to 20,000 clones, with around 90% appearing a single time and about 1.2% taken by the ten largest. The germline gives CDR1 SGHTA, CDR2 FQGNSA. The V end was cut by 1 base, the J end by 4 bases, with 11 bases between. This CDR3 contains 15 residues. Study-wide results and limits: Median detection of top 100 tumor clones in adjacent lung was 57 clones. Exceeding tumor, uninvolved adjacent lung had the highest T cell clonality.

To note about this clone: What it binds is unknown.

Sequenced material: peripheral blood mononuclear cells, taken before any cancer treatment. This TCR derives from a woman aged 40-69 years with stage III lung adenocarcinoma. The rearrangement uses TRBV7-2 and TRBJ1-5; D perhaps matches TRBD1 (6 bases). Here the CDR3 reads CASSLGGARNQPQHF. The CDR3 DNA sequence: TGTGCCAGCAGCTTAGGGGGGGCTAGGAATCAGCCCCAGCATTTT. Drawing the rest from reference TRBV7-2 and TRBJ1-5, the complete variable domain is GAGVSQSPSNKVTEKGKDVELRCDPISGHTALYWYRQSLGQGLEFLIYFQGNSAPDKSGLPSDRFSAERTGGSVSTLTIQRTQQEDSAVYLCASSLGGARNQPQHFGDGTRLSIL.